The TCR beta chain under discussion was sequenced for a study of beta chain features in type 1 diabetes. Every isolated RNA sample was fully reverse transcribed, so sequencing captured expressed TCRB transcripts. Samples of naive, central memory and regulatory T cells yielded a mean of approximately 3.9 million reads. Measured with immunoSEQ multiplex PCR; TCRdb has only the in-frame clones, and not every one. The sample has 600,000 or so clones; around an eighth are singletons. Study-wide results and caveats: Lower insertion and higher deletion counts appeared at VDJ junctions in type 1 diabetes patients. Among all four CD4+ subsets, Type 1 diabetes patients had TCRB CDR3s that were moderately but significantly shorter.

The V end lost 2 bases, the J end lost 0 bases, and 11 bases lay between the germline ends. CDR1 is GTSNPN, CDR2 SVGIG, per germline (reference sequence). This CDR3 region has 15 residues. Via the markers CD45RO/CCR7/CD25/CD127/CD95/CD27, stem cell-like memory, regulatory, central memory and naive CD4+ cells were sorted. Turning to this clone: As yet, its antigen is unknown.

The chain couples TRBV30 to TRBJ2-1; perhaps TRBD1 as D (6 bases). The source material was naive CD4+ T cells from blood. This TCR derives from a man aged 18 to 29 with type 1 diabetes. The CDR3 region is CAWSRDNLSYNEQFF. The CDR3 nucleotides read TGTGCCTGGAGTAGGGACAACCTCTCCTACAATGAGCAGTTCTTC. The full variable domain, with the rest looked up from reference TRBV30 and TRBJ2-1, is SQTIHQWPATLVQPVGSPLSLECTVEGTSNPNLYWYRQAAGRGLQLLFYSVGIGQISSEVPQNLSASRPQDRQFILSSKKLLLSDSGFYLCAWSRDNLSYNEQFFGPGTRLTVL.